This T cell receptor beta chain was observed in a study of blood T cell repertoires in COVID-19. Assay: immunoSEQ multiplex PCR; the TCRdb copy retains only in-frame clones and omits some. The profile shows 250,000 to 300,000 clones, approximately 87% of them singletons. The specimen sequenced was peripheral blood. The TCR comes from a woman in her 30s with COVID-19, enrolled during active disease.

CDR3 sequence (DNA): TGTGCCAGCAGCGTGGGGGACAGGGGACTCTTAATAGGCTATGGCTACACCTTC. It yields the protein CASSVGDRGLLIGYGYTF. The rearrangement links TRBV5-5 to TRBJ1-2, with 10 nucleotides matching TRBD1. The CDR3 has 18 residues. V trimming: 4 bases; J trimming: 4 bases; junction bases outside the gene matches: 16. The germline CDR1 and CDR2 sequences are SGHKS and YYEKEE (reference sequence).